This is a list of T cell receptor beta chains from one sample in a study of T cells in Graves' hyperthyroidism and ophthalmopathy. TCRdb analysed the multiplex PCR reads with MiXCR anew, one entry per CDR3 protein. This repertoire shows 300,000 to 450,000 distinct CDR3 sequences, 13% to 15% found once; its top ten account for roughly a fifth. Sequenced input: blood. These receptors were taken from a woman in her 30s with Graves' ophthalmopathy. The conserved cysteine and the conserved F or W are not part of the CDR3 here. A D gene is named only where the DNA matches it firmly.

TRBV28	TRBJ2-3	TRBD1	ASSIHRGSRLADTQY
TRBV2	TRBJ1-4	TRBD1	AAAGGKLF
TRBV30	TRBJ1-1	-	AWKKNTEAF
TRBV7-2	TRBJ2-1	-	ASSLGESSYNEQF
TRBV27	TRBJ1-2	-	ASSLLGPDYGYT
TRBV7-9	TRBJ2-7	-	ASSATGIQRRYEQY
TRBV27	TRBJ2-3	TRBD2	ASSLASGDRTDTQY
TRBV7-2	TRBJ1-5	-	ASSSIFGQPQH
TRBV2	TRBJ2-5	TRBD1	ASSWDRGAQETQY
TRBV3-1	TRBJ2-7	-	ASSQDLAKKAYEQY
TRBV9	TRBJ2-1	-	ASSPSSGHSYNEQF
TRBV6-1	TRBJ2-7	TRBD2	ASGRAGGSYEQY
TRBV30	TRBJ1-5	-	AWSGSVSGNQPQH
TRBV11-3	TRBJ1-2	-	ASSQDGIHYGYT
TRBV15	TRBJ2-7	-	ATGKSEGSLSYEQY
TRBV30	TRBJ1-1	-	AWGGEWTEAF
TRBV2	TRBJ2-3	-	ASSDRMVRTDTQY
TRBV15	TRBJ1-2	TRBD1	ATSSDRGPGGYT
TRBV10-3	TRBJ2-7	TRBD1	AISEAGQGEQY
TRBV12-3/TRBV12-4	TRBJ2-7	TRBD2	ASSPDIAGKWYEQY
TRBV28	TRBJ1-4	-	ASSPEGSPFEKLF
TRBV6-1	TRBJ1-6	-	ASKQKGDSPLH
TRBV2	TRBJ2-3	-	ASSGPLGGFSTDTQY
TRBV2	TRBJ1-4	TRBD1	ASSGTGGLNEKLF
TRBV20-1	TRBJ2-7	-	SALAGLEQY
TRBV24-1	TRBJ2-2	TRBD2	ATTASGGRGNTGELF
TRBV20-1	TRBJ2-7	-	SASGGGWGGSYEQY
TRBV5-6	TRBJ1-2	TRBD1	ASSSPQGATGYT
TRBV6-1	TRBJ2-5	-	ASRSGGETQY
TRBV27	TRBJ2-7	TRBD1	ASSLLGTGYYEQY
TRBV7-3	TRBJ2-7	-	ASSLDVYYEQY
TRBV28	TRBJ2-2	-	ASSSAGFTGELF
TRBV19	TRBJ1-1	-	ASIMTGTSTEAF
TRBV9	TRBJ2-1	-	ASSEQGYNEQF
TRBV18	TRBJ2-5	TRBD1	ASPLDRDETQY
TRBV4-2	TRBJ1-2	-	ASSQFDYGYT
TRBV14	TRBJ2-1	-	ASSQLGSYNEQF
TRBV6-2/TRBV6-3	TRBJ1-1	TRBD1	ASPGVQGNLNTEAF
TRBV30	TRBJ2-3	-	AWRPTADTQY
TRBV7-9	TRBJ2-5	TRBD1	ASSSPRQGDRISQETQY
TRBV25-1	TRBJ1-1	-	ASSVGAGAGTEAF